The rows below give T cell receptor beta chains drawn from one sample of a study of cytomegalovirus exposure and HLA in healthy donors. Sequencing was performed with immunoSEQ multiplex PCR; in TCRdb, only in-frame clones are kept and a portion is missing. The data show 150,000 to 200,000 clones, 81% seen once. Sequencing used PBMCs. These receptors were taken from a man aged 35-49 years in good health and CMV-seropositive. Both conserved end residues are part of each CDR3. Fields, in order: J gene, D gene, V gene, CDR3 protein. D genes are given only for firm matches.

>TRBJ1-2|TRBD1|TRBV27
CASSHLRGPGAFYGYTF
>TRBJ1-2|-|TRBV19
CASSTTLVPKGYTF
>TRBJ2-1|-|TRBV18
CASSPQEGRNEQFF
>TRBJ2-6|-|TRBV18
CASSPGGHSGANVLTF
>TRBJ2-3|-|TRBV5-1
CASSLSSGTDTQYF
>TRBJ2-1|TRBD2|TRBV2
CASTWASGAPYNEQFF
>TRBJ2-1|-|TRBV7-2
CASSLGGVDEQFF
>TRBJ2-2|-|TRBV18
CASSPNVVQGTGELFF
>TRBJ1-3|TRBD1|TRBV5-1
CASSLETGTGNTIYF
>TRBJ2-5|TRBD1|TRBV28
CASSLPTGGLRETQYF
>TRBJ2-7|TRBD1|TRBV28
CASSGRQGSHEQYF
>TRBJ2-1|TRBD2|TRBV23-1
CASSEWKIGTSGSRRSEQFF
>TRBJ2-7|TRBD2|TRBV11-2
CASGISGGAYEQYF
>TRBJ2-1|-|TRBV28
CASSLGGRGGEQFF
>TRBJ2-7|TRBD2|TRBV5-6
CASSRYSGSKTYEQYF
>TRBJ2-7|-|TRBV6-1
CASSRGGGGYYEQYF
>TRBJ1-1|-|TRBV2
CASRGGQYTEAFF
>TRBJ2-2|TRBD1|TRBV12-5
CASGLGDRRAGELFF
>TRBJ2-2|TRBD1|TRBV5-1
CASSLTGTGYTGELFF
>TRBJ1-3|-|TRBV6-5
CASSIAWGNTIYF
>TRBJ1-1|TRBD1|TRBV7-8
CASSLDLPDRVTEAFF
>TRBJ2-7|TRBD2|TRBV7-3
CASSLNGGGSYEQYF